These 13 T cell receptor beta chains originate from one sample sequenced in a study of blood T cell repertoires in COVID-19. Measured with immunoSEQ multiplex PCR; TCRdb has only the in-frame clones, and not every one. The sample records some 65,000 clones, roughly 85% being singletons. Sequenced material: peripheral blood. Every receptor here comes from an elderly man with acute or convalescent COVID-19.

This clone was observed a single time. The chain employs TRBV19 and TRBJ1-6; perhaps TRBD1 as D (5 bases). CDR1 is LNHDA and CDR2 is SQIVND in the germline V gene (reference sequence). Trimming cost V 7 bases and J 7 bases, with 11 bases left between them. The CDR3 consists of 13 residues. CDR3 protein: CASTTGGNSPLHF. DNA for the CDR3: TGTGCCAGTACGACGGGGGGAAATTCACCCCTCCACTTT.

This rearrangement joins TRBV6-5 to TRBJ2-7; 8 positions match TRBD1. Germline CDR1 is MNHEY and CDR2 is SVGAGI. V was clipped by 5 bases and J by 6 bases; unmatched bases: 9. The CDR3 is 14 residues long. The CDR3 sequence: CASSKTGVGFEQYF. DNA of the CDR3: TGTGCCAGCAGTAAGACAGGGGTAGGTTTCGAGCAGTACTTC.

This clone was detected a few times. This chain connects TRBV30 to TRBJ1-4; 8 nucleotides align to TRBD1. The junction had 4 bases not matched to a gene; V was cut back by 4 bases and J by 3 bases. There are 14 residues in the CDR3. The germline V gene has CDR1 GTSNPN and CDR2 SVGIG (reference sequence). CDR3 residues: CAWNPGQANEKLFF. In DNA form, the CDR3 reads TGTGCCTGGAACCCGGGACAGGCTAATGAAAAACTGTTTTTT.

Only one count was recorded for this clone. J is TRBJ2-1 and V is TRBV6-5, with 9 bases fitting TRBD2. J lost 4 bases, V lost 0 bases, and 1 base had no gene match. The CDR3 extends over 15 amino acids. CDR1 and CDR2 from the germline V gene are MNHEY and SVGAGI. CDR3: CASSYSTSGYNEQFF. The CDR3 nucleotides read TGTGCCAGCAGTTACTCGACTAGCGGATACAATGAGCAGTTCTTC.

This rearrangement joins TRBV28 to TRBJ1-5, with 7 bases matching TRBD1. V gave up 3 bases and J gave up 3 bases; unmatched junction bases: 2. The CDR3 extends over 14 amino acids. Germline-derived CDR1 and CDR2 are MDHEN and SYDVKM. CDR3 in amino acids: CASSLGQLNQPQHF. The DNA of the CDR3 is TGTGCCAGCAGTTTGGGACAGCTCAATCAGCCCCAGCATTTT.

J is TRBJ1-4 and V is TRBV18; D uncertain. The V gene lost 3 bases and the J gene lost 6 bases, with 14 bases spanning the gap. The germline gives CDR1 KGHSH, CDR2 LQKENI. This CDR3 has 15 residues. CDR3: CASSPRGTGDEKLFF. CDR3 DNA: TGTGCCAGCTCACCCAGAGGAACGGGAGATGAAAAACTGTTTTTT.

The J gene is TRBJ2-7, the V gene TRBV11-3; TRBD1 is a possible D gene (5 bases). V was cut by 5 bases and J by 3 bases, with 20 bases left in between. Germline CDR1 is SGHNT and CDR2 is YENEEA. The CDR3 totals 16 residues. This CDR3 reads CASSDGVDRGIYEQYF. CDR3 nucleotide sequence: TGTGCCAGCAGCGACGGCGTCGATAGGGGTATCTACGAGCAGTACTTC.

This clone was detected only a few times. The rearrangement joins TRBV5-6 to TRBJ2-7; D unresolved. Germline CDR1 SGHDT, CDR2 YYEEEE. The CDR3 consists of 11 residues. Trimming took off 1 base at V and 5 bases at J, with 4 bases between the two ends. Written as DNA, the CDR3 is TGTGCCAGCAGCTTGTTCAACGAGCAGTACTTC. Amino acid sequence: CASSLFNEQYF.

The chain carries TRBV18 and TRBJ2-7; maybe TRBD1 (6 bases). Per germline, CDR1 KGHSH and CDR2 LQKENI. The V end was cut by 5 bases, the J end by 3 bases, with 14 bases between. The CDR3 covers 14 residues. The CDR3 reads CASSEQGADYEQYF. The CDR3 coding sequence is TGTGCCAGCTCAGAACAGGGTGCGGACTACGAGCAGTACTTC. The variable domain in full, with the rest retrieved from reference TRBV18 and TRBJ2-7, is NAGVMQNPRHLVRRRGQEARLRCSPMKGHSHVYWYRQLPEEGLKFMVYLQKENIIDESGMPKERFSAEFPKEGPSILRIQQVVRGDSAAYFCASSEQGADYEQYFGPGTRLTVT.

This clone was found a few times. The genes are TRBV24-1 and TRBJ1-2; D unclear. Looked up from germline, CDR1 is KGHDR and CDR2 is SFDVKD. The CDR3 spans 14 residues. V was clipped by 2 bases and J by 6 bases, with 12 bases between them. The CDR3 nucleotides are TGTGCCACCAGTGATTCGGCCGGGGTGAATGGCTACACCTTC. This sequence encodes CATSDSAGVNGYTF.

This chain links TRBV9 with TRBJ1-2, with unresolved D. CDR1 and CDR2 from the germline V gene are SGDLS and YYNGEE. The CDR3 runs 11 residues. V was shortened by 4 bases and J by 4 bases, with 5 bases between the two germline ends. The CDR3 region is CASSPIYGYTF. The CDR3 DNA follows: TGTGCCAGCAGCCCAATCTATGGCTACACCTTC.

The chain couples TRBV10-1 to TRBJ2-7; D possibly corresponds to TRBD2 (6 bases). CDR3 size: 14 residues. The V gene lost 5 bases and the J gene lost 3 bases, with 14 bases spanning the gap. Germline CDR1 is WNHNN and CDR2 is SYGVQD (reference sequence). The DNA for the CDR3 is TGCGCCAGCAGTCCTAGCGCGCTATACTACGAGCAGTACTTC. Its protein product is CASSPSALYYEQYF.

The chain combines TRBV2 with TRBJ1-1; weak D call: TRBD1 (5 bases). The CDR3 is made up of 13 amino acids. Trimming removed 6 bases at V and 11 bases at J, with 19 bases between. The germline gives CDR1 SNHLY, CDR2 FYNNEI. CDR3 nucleotide sequence: TGTGCCAGCAGAGACGGGGGGACGCCCCGGGCTTTCTTT. Residues: CASRDGGTPRAFF.